This T cell receptor beta chain came from a study of T cell changes during pregnancy in multiple sclerosis. Looked up from germline, CDR1 is SEHNR and CDR2 is FQNEAQ (reference sequence). Trimming shortened V by 6 bases and J by 1 base, and 18 bases separated the two germline ends. This CDR3 has 16 amino acids. TCRdb's copy holds only in-frame clones and misses some; the assay was immunoSEQ multiplex PCR. The sample carries about 70,000 clones, about 94% recorded once. The genes are TRBV7-9 and TRBJ1-1; D perhaps matches TRBD1 (5 bases). Sample: peripheral blood, taken in the third trimester of pregnancy. This TCR derives from a female donor with multiple sclerosis, enrolled in a pregnancy study. CDR3 sequence reads: CASRTGGAVGNTEAFF. The DNA for the CDR3 is TGTGCCAGCAGGACCGGAGGGGCGGTGGGGAACACTGAAGCTTTCTTT. Based on the CDR3 plus reference TRBV7-9 and TRBJ1-1, the full variable domain is DTGVSQNPRHKITKRGQNVTFRCDPISEHNRLYWYRQTLGQGPEFLTYFQNEAQLEKSRLLSDRFSAERPKGSFSTLEIQRTEQGDSAMYLCASRTGGAVGNTEAFFGQGTRLTVV.